A selection of T cell receptor beta chains follows, all from one sample in a study of molecular identifiers for immune sequencing clone quantification. TCRdb ran MiXCR on the PCR reads and lists one entry per CDR3 protein. The table includes some 590,000 distinct CDR3 sequences, about 25% detected once. Sample: naive CD8+ T cells from blood, with Jurkat cell RNA spiked in. The source of these receptors is a human donor in good health. Some libraries in this study had Jurkat cell RNA spiked in. Each CDR3 is given with its conserved first and last residue. A D gene is named only where the DNA matches it firmly. Rows may omit the clone size; those that give it use once, few, many or a size class.

V,length,size,J,D,CDR3,DNA
TRBV7-3,18,few,TRBJ2-2,.,CASSPILSEEANTGELFF,TGTGCCAGCAGCCCAATCCTTAGCGAGGAGGCGAACACCGGGGAGCTGTTTTTT
TRBV14,16,.,TRBJ1-4,.,CASSQRQHATNEKLFF,TGTGCCAGCAGCCAGCGACAGCATGCAACTAATGAAAAACTGTTTTTT
TRBV10-1,16,many,TRBJ2-5,.,CASSETNGGLEETQYF,TGCGCCAGCAGTGAGACGAACGGGGGTTTAGAAGAGACCCAGTACTTC
TRBV13,17,few,TRBJ2-7,TRBD1,CASSDRTGVTVSYEQYF,TGTGCCAGCAGCGATCGAACAGGGGTCACGGTCTCCTACGAGCAGTACTTC
TRBV4-1,14,.,TRBJ2-2,.,CASSQGYNTGELFF,TGCGCCAGCAGCCAAGGGTACAACACCGGGGAGCTGTTTTTT
TRBV28,14,few,TRBJ1-1,.,CASGNKDGVTEAFF,TGTGCCAGCGGAAACAAGGACGGAGTCACTGAAGCTTTCTTT
TRBV27,16,.,TRBJ2-7,TRBD2,CASSPETSGFPYEQYF,TGTGCCAGCAGTCCCGAAACTAGCGGGTTCCCCTACGAGCAGTACTTC
TRBV11-1,14,.,TRBJ2-3,TRBD1,CASSLGQGPGTQYF,TGTGCCAGCAGCTTGGGACAGGGACCAGGTACGCAGTATTTT
TRBV20-1,15,many,TRBJ1-1,.,CSAREIGRRNTEAFF,TGCAGTGCTAGAGAGATAGGGCGGCGGAACACTGAAGCTTTCTTT
TRBV11-2,14,.,TRBJ1-1,.,CASSLDAGGSEALF,TGTGCCAGCAGCTTAGATGCGGGAGGATCTGAAGCTCTCTTT
TRBV12-3/TRBV12-4,13,.,TRBJ2-1,.,CASSLTSYIEQFF,TGTGCCAGCAGCCTTACTAGCTACATTGAGCAGTTCTTC
TRBV12-3/TRBV12-4,17,once,TRBJ2-7,TRBD2,CASSLSLGTSVPYEQYF,TGTGCCAGCAGTTTAAGTCTTGGGACTAGCGTCCCCTACGAGCAGTACTTC
TRBV6-5,19,many,TRBJ1-6,TRBD1,CASSPRQGGSISYNSPLHF,TGTGCCAGCAGCCCACGACAGGGTGGGTCTATTTCCTATAATTCACCCCTCCACTTT
TRBV11-3,16,many,TRBJ2-3,.,CASSLRQANVAETQYF,TGTGCCAGCAGCCTCCGACAGGCAAACGTTGCCGAGACGCAGTATTTT
TRBV10-3,15,.,TRBJ1-2,TRBD1,CAISELWQGASGYTF,TGTGCCATCAGTGAGCTCTGGCAGGGGGCGTCTGGCTACACCTTC
TRBV13,12,.,TRBJ2-1,.,CASSLLVNEQFF,TGTGCCAGCAGCCTCCTTGTCAATGAGCAGTTCTTC
TRBV5-1,15,many,TRBJ1-1,.,CASSLVEGGYTEAFF,TGCGCCAGCAGCTTGGTGGAGGGCGGTTACACTGAAGCTTTCTTT
TRBV27,15,many,TRBJ1-5,.,CASSSAGFSNQPQHF,TGTGCCAGCAGTTCGGCGGGGTTCAGCAATCAGCCCCAGCATTTT
TRBV28,13,.,TRBJ2-7,.,CATRDTSSCEQYF,TGTGCCACCCGGGACACGAGCTCATGCGAGCAGTACTTC
TRBV7-9,16,many,TRBJ2-4,.,CASSFSEGLAKNIQYF,TGTGCCAGCAGCTTCTCGGAGGGGCTAGCCAAAAACATTCAGTACTTC
TRBV9,19,many,TRBJ2-3,TRBD2,CASSVAGLAGELTTDTQYF,TGTGCCAGCAGCGTAGCGGGACTAGCGGGAGAATTAACCACAGATACGCAGTATTTT
TRBV6-2/TRBV6-3,14,.,TRBJ2-5,.,CASGGLLDGETQYF,TGTGCCAGTGGAGGACTACTAGACGGAGAGACCCAGTACTTC
TRBV10-3,13,few,TRBJ2-7,TRBD1,CATLGTGVNEQYF,TGTGCCACCCTGGGGACAGGGGTCAACGAGCAGTACTTC
TRBV27,14,once,TRBJ2-7,.,CASKNRGGACEQYF,TGTGCCAGCAAGAACAGGGGGGGTGCCTGCGAGCAGTACTTC
TRBV27,14,.,TRBJ2-7,.,CASSSFFSSYEQYF,TGTGCCAGCAGTTCATTCTTCAGCTCCTACGAGCAGTACTTC
TRBV7-6,12,few,TRBJ1-1,.,CASRLADGEAFF,TGTGCCAGCAGGTTGGCGGACGGTGAAGCTTTCTTT
TRBV20-1,12,many,TRBJ2-3,TRBD1,CSARQGIDTQYF,TGCAGTGCCCGACAGGGAATCGATACGCAGTATTTT